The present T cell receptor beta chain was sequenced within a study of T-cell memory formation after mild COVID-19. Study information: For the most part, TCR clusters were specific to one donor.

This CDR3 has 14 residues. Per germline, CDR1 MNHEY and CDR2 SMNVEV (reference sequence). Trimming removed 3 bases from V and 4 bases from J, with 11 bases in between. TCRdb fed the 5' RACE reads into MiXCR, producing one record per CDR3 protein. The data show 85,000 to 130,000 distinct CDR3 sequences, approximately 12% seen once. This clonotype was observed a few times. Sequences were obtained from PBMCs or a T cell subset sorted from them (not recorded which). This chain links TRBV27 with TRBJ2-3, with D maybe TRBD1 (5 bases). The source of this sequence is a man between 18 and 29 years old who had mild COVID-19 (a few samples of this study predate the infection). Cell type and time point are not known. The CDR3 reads CASSLFQGADTQYF. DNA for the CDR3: TGTGCCAGCAGTTTGTTCCAGGGCGCAGATACGCAGTATTTT.